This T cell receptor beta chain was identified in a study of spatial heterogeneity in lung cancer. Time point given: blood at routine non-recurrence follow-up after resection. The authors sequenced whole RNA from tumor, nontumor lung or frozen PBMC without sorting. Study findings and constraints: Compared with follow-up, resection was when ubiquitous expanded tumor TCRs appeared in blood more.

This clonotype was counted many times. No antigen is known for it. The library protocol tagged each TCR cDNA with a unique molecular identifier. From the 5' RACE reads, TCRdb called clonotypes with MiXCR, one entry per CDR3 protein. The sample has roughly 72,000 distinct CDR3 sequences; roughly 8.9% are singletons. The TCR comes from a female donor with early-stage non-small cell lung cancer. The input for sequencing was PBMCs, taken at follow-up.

The CDR3: CASSLMRGLGQPQHF. In DNA, the CDR3 is TGTGCCAGCAGTTTAATGAGAGGGCTGGGACAGCCCCAGCATTTT. V and J are TRBV27 and TRBJ1-5; no clear D. CDR3 length: 15 amino acids. Germline lookup yields CDR1 MNHEY and CDR2 SMNVEV (reference sequence). V lost 2 bases and J lost 7, with 15 bases in between.